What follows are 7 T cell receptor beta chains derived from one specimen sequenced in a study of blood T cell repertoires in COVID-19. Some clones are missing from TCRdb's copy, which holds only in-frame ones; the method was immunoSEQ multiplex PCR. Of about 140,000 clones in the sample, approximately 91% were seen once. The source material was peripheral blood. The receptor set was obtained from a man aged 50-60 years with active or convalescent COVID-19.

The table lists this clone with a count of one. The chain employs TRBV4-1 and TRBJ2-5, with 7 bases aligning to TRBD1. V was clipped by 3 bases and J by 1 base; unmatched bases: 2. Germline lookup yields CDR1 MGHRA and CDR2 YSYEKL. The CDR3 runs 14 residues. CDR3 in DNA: TGCGCCAGCAGCCAGGGACAGCTCCAAGAGACCCAGTACTTC. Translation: CASSQGQLQETQYF.

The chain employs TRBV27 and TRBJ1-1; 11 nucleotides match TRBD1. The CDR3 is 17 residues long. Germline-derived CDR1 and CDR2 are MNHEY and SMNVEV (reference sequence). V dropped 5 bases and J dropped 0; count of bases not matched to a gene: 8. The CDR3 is CASSLGTGGLMNTEAFF. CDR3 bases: TGTGCCAGCAGTCTCGGGACAGGGGGACTCATGAACACTGAAGCTTTCTTT.

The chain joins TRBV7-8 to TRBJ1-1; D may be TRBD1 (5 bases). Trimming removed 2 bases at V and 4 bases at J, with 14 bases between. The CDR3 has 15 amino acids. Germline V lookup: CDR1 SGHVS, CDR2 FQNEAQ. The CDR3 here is CASSLTSGSSTEAFF. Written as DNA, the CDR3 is TGTGCCAGCAGCTTAACGTCAGGGTCGTCCACTGAAGCTTTCTTT.

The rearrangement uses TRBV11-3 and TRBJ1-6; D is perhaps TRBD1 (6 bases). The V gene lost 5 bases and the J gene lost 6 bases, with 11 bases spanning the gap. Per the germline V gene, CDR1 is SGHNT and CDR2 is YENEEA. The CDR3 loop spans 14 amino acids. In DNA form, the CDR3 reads TGTGCCAGCAGCCTTACAGGGATTAATTCACCCCTCCACTTT. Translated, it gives CASSLTGINSPLHF.

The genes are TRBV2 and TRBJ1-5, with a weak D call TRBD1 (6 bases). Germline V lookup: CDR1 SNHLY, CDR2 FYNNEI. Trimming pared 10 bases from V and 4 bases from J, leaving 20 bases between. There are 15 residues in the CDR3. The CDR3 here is CATRAEGGANQPQHF. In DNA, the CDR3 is TGTGCCACCCGGGCTGAGGGGGGGGCGAATCAGCCCCAGCATTTT.

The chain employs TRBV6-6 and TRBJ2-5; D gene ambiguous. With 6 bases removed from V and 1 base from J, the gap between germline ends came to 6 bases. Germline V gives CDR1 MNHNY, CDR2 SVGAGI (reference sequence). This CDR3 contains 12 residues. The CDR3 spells CASRQFQETQYF. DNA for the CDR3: TGTGCCAGCAGACAGTTCCAAGAGACCCAGTACTTC.

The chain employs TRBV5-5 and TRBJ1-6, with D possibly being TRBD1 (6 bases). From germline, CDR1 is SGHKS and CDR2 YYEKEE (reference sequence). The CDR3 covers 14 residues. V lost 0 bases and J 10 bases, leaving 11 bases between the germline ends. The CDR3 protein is CASSLEAGVSPLHF. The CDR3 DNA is TGTGCCAGCAGCTTGGAGGCAGGGGTATCACCCCTCCACTTT.